This T cell receptor beta chain originates from a study of blood T cell repertoires in COVID-19. Either two negative PCRs, clearance, or symptom resolution qualified Cohort 3 donors as recovered. Trimming left V 11 bases short and J 2 bases short, with 15 bases between. The CDR3 runs to 13 residues. The germline V gene encodes CDR1 ENHRY and CDR2 SYGVKD. Under the authors' procedure: Reference gene primer amplification gave nucleated cell count estimates. Produced via immunoSEQ multiplex PCR; TCRdb's table is partial and in-frame only. V and J calls plus clone size are reproduced from that table; the DNA served to infer D and trimming. This repertoire shows around 140,000 clones, 80% to 90% found once; its top ten account for 11%.

The sequenced material came from PBMCs or T cells enriched from blood (not recorded which). This chain joins TRBV10-3 and TRBJ1-2; no reliable D call. The TCR comes from a man aged 60-69 years who had recovered from COVID-19. The CDR3 here is CAASRDLNYGYTF. CDR3 DNA sequence: TGTGCCGCCTCCCGGGATTTAAACTATGGCTACACCTTC.